What follows describes a single T cell receptor beta chain. This clonotype has ten or more counts. Its target antigen remains unknown. Qualities for individual bases were not recorded, and no much larger clone is one base off. This entry belongs to a study of blood T cells in healthy people across ages (dated by TCRdb to the mid-2010s). At the level of the whole study: In model experiments, template switching captured roughly one uniquely barcoded TCR beta cDNA molecule for every two T cells. The study measured age-related changes in TCR beta repertoire diversity using deep sequencing normalized with unique cDNA molecular identifiers. Four age groups were formed from the donors: young (average approximately 15 years), middle-aged (just under 40), aged (over 55) and long-lived (approximately 80). Donors of different ages were randomly distributed across sequencing lanes to avoid experimental bias. Using the same blood draw, the study looked at two additional independent replicas of 1 million unique cDNA reads for two donors, one aged 18 to 30 and the other aged 80 or older.

Library preparation employed 5' RACE. The data were produced on an Illumina HiSeq 2500. The second PCR ran for about 6 to 12 cycles and used a J-beta primer mix along with a sample-barcoded 5' primer. Each TCR beta cDNA molecule received a unique molecular identifier from a template-switch 5' adaptor carrying 12 random nucleotides. Each sample yielded at least 2.5 million CDR3-containing paired-end reads. The Mint cDNA synthesis kit, primed by a TRBC-specific oligonucleotide, was used to synthesize first-strand cDNA from all RNA. Following uracil-DNA glycosylase treatment, all cDNA underwent a first 18-cycle PCR with the universal primers M1SS and BC2_uni_R. As for the authors' bioinformatics: For normalization, 1 million high-quality reads were randomly selected from each sample, with every read carrying a distinct molecular identifier. Instead of being binned into consensus sequences, reads with shared molecular identifiers were discarded. CDR3 identification, clonotype clustering and error correction used MiTCR with a Q25 quality threshold and the strictest error-elimination algorithm. A nonparametric unseen species model using Euler transformation provided a lower-bound estimate of total TCR beta diversity. TCRdb took the public reads, trimmed them with fastp at Q25, ran MiXCR for clone calling and kept in-frame beta chains. Entries that share a CDR3 protein sequence are merged under the most common genes and DNA. What appears here as the V and J calls and clone size reflects TCRdb's work, not the paper's. The sample records about 400,000 distinct CDR3 sequences, more than 45% of which are singletons. The ten largest clones add up to 45% to 60% of the sample.

The study at large found these results: Compared with the aged group, more naive CD4+ T cells, fewer expanded clones and increased TCR diversity were shown by the long-lived group, suggesting age selection. Observed TCR beta diversity per million T cells fell roughly linearly with age, and a significant reduction was already apparent by age roughly 40. Estimates of total diversity based on one million sequenced T cells were considered lower bounds and underestimates. Donor CMV infection status was unknown, potentially confounding age-related changes in expanded clonotypes. Observed TCR beta diversity correlated strongly with the percentage of naive T cells measured by flow cytometry. Because profiling used bulk unsorted PBMCs, naive and antigen-experienced compartments could not be compared conclusively.

Counted from cysteine to phenylalanine, this CDR3 has 14 amino acids. Kept here is only the CDR3 DNA, which spans 42 bases and is read in frame from base 1. CDR1 MDHEN and CDR2 SYDVKM were looked up in the germline V gene. V sheds 8 bases and J sheds 0 bases, leaving 12 bases between their ends. The 35 to 40 donors, aged 6 to 90 years, were systemically healthy Caucasian individuals from Russia. Each donor gave approximately 9.3 milliliters of peripheral blood, collected into EDTA-treated Vacutainer tubes. Ficoll-Paque density-gradient centrifugation was used to isolate PBMCs, with at least 6 million per sample. Trizol reagent was used to extract total RNA from PBMCs, with at least 6 micrograms per sample. For every donor, an aliquot of PBMCs went through flow cytometry to measure the percentages of naive CD45RAhigh/CD27high T cells.

This receptor chain uses TRBV28 and TRBJ2-3, with TRBD2 perhaps the D gene, on 5 matching bases. Sequencing used blood. This sequence was found in a man aged 55 to 69 in good health. In nucleotide form, the sequence is TGTGCCAGCGAACGGGGAATTAGCACAGATACGCAGTATTTT. Translated, this is CASERGISTDTQYF. With the rest looked up from the reference TRBV28 and TRBJ2-3 genes rather than sequenced, the full variable domain is DVKVTQSSRYLVKRTGEKVFLECVQDMDHENMFWYRQDPGLGLRLIYFSYDVKMKEKGDIPEGYSVSREKKERFSLILESASTNQTSMYLCASERGISTDTQYFGPGTRLTVL.